This T cell receptor beta chain was recorded in a study of vaccination and CD4 T cells after COVID-19. Deletions cut 3 bases from V and 3 bases from J, with 8 bases between. Germline V CDR1 and CDR2: SNHLY, FYNNEI. CDR3 length: 13 amino acids. MiXCR, run by TCRdb on the PCR reads, gives a single entry per CDR3 protein. The top ten clones hold about 0.94% of a sample with under 20,000 distinct CDR3 sequences, around two thirds of them seen once. This receptor was taken from a human donor who had recovered from COVID-19. The rearrangement joins TRBV2 to TRBJ1-2; D unresolved. This specimen consisted of CD4+ T cells from blood, obtained before SARS-CoV-2 vaccination. CDR3 coding DNA: TGTGCCAGCAGTGAGGGCAAATACTATGGCTACACCTTC. Protein sequence: CASSEGKYYGYTF.